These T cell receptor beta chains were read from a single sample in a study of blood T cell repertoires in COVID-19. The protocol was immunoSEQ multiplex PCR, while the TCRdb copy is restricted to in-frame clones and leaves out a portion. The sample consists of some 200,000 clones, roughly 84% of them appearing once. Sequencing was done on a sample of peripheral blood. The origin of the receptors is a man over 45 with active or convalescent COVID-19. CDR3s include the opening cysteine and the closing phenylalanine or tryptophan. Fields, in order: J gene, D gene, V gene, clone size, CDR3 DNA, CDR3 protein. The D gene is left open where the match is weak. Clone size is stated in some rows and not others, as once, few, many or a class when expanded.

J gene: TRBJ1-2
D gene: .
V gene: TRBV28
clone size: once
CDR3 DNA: TGTGCCAGCAGTATCGAGTGGGGCTCTAACTATGGCTACACCTTC
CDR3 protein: CASSIEWGSNYGYTF

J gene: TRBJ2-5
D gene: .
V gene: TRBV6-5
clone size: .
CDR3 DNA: TGTGCCAGCAGACCCTCGGGGGAGACCCAGTACTTC
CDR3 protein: CASRPSGETQYF

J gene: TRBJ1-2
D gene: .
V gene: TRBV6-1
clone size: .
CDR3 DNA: TGTGCCAGCAGTGATAAGGGGATGTATGGCTACACCTTC
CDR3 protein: CASSDKGMYGYTF

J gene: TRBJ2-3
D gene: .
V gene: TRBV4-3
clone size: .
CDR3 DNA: TGCGCCAGCGGTCGGCCAGGGGGGAGTACAGATACGCAGTATTTT
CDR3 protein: CASGRPGGSTDTQYF

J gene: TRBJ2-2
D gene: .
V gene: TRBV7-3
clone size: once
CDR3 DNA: TGTGCCAGCAGCTTCCCGGGAACCGGGGAGCTGTTTTTT
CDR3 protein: CASSFPGTGELFF

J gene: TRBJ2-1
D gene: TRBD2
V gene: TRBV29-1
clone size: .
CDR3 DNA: TGCAGCGGAGGAATAGGACTAGCGGGAGGCTACAATGAGCAGTTCTTC
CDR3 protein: CSGGIGLAGGYNEQFF

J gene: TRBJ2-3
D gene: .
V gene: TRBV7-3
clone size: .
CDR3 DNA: TGTGCCAGCAGCTTAAGGCTGAAAGATACGCAGTATTTT
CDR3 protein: CASSLRLKDTQYF

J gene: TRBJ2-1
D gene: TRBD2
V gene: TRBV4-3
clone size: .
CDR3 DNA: TGCGCCAGCCGACACGTCGGCGGGAGCTACAATGAGCAGTTCTTC
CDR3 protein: CASRHVGGSYNEQFF

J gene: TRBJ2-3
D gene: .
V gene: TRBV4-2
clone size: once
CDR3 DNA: TGTGCCAGCAGCCAACGGGATACGCAGTATTTT
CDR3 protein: CASSQRDTQYF

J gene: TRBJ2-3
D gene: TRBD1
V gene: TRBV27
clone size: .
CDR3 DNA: TGTGCCAGCAGCCCGACAGGGGTTCCCACAGATACGCAGTATTTT
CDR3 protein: CASSPTGVPTDTQYF

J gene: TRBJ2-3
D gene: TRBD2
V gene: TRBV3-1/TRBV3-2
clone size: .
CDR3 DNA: TGTGCCAGCAGCCAAGATCAGGCTAGCGGGAGGCCGAATACGCAGTATTTT
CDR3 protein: CASSQDQASGRPNTQYF

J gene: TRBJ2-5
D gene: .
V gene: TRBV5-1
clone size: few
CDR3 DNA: TGCGCCAGCAGCTTGGAAGCGAGCAAGACCCAGTACTTC
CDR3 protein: CASSLEASKTQYF

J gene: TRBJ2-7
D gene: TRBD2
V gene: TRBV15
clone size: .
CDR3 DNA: TGTGCCACCAGCCCCGGACTAGCGGGAAACGAGCAGTACTTC
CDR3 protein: CATSPGLAGNEQYF

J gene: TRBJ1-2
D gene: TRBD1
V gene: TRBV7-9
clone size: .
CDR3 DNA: TGTGCCAGCAGCTTAGCCGGGACAGGGATCTATGGCTACACCTTC
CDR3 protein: CASSLAGTGIYGYTF

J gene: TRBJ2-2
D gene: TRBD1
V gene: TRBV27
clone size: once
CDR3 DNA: TGTGCCAGCAGTTGGACAGGGGCCATCCCTCCGAACACCGGGGAGCTGTTTTTT
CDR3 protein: CASSWTGAIPPNTGELFF

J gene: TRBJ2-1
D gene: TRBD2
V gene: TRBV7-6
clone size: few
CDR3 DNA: TGTGCCAGCAGCTTCCACCCTAGCGGGAGCTTCTCCTACAATGAGCAGTTCTTC
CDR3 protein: CASSFHPSGSFSYNEQFF

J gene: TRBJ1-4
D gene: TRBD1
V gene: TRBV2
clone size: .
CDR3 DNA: TGTGCCAGTAGTATACAGGGGGGGACGGATGAAAAACTGTTTTTT
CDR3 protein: CASSIQGGTDEKLFF

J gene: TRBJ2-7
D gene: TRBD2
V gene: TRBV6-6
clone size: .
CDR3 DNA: TGTGCCAGCAGTCCAGGAACCTTAGCGGGTCTAGGCTACGAGCAGTACTTC
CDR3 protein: CASSPGTLAGLGYEQYF

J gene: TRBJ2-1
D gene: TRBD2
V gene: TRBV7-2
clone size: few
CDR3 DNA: TGTGCCAGCAGCAGCGTGGGGGGGTTCTACAATGAGCAGTTCTTC
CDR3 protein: CASSSVGGFYNEQFF

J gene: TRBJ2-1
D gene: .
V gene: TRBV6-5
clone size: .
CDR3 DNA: TGTGCCAGCGGGGGGAGCTCCTACAATGAGCAGTTCTTC
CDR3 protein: CASGGSSYNEQFF

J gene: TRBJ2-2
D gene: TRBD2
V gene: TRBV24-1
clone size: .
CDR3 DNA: TGTGCCACCAGTGATTTTCCAGCGGGGGGGACCGGGGAGCTGTTTTTT
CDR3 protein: CATSDFPAGGTGELFF

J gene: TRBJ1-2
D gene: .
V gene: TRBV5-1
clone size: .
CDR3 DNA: TGCGCCAGCAGCTTCACGCGGGCGGGGCCTAATGGCTACACCTTC
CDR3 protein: CASSFTRAGPNGYTF

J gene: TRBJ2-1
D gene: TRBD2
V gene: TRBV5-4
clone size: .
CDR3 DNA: TGTGCCAGCAGCGGGAAGCGGGGGGGTAACAATGAGCAGTTCTTC
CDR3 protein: CASSGKRGGNNEQFF

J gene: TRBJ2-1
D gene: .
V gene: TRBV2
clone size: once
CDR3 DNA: TGTGCCAGTGGGAGGGGGGACCTCTACAATGAGCAGTTCTTC
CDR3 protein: CASGRGDLYNEQFF

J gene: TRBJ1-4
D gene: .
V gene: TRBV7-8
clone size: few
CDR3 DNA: TGTGCCAGCTCGGGAGGAACTAATGAAAAACTGTTTTTT
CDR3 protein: CASSGGTNEKLFF

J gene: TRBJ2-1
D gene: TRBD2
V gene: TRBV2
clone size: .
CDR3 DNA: TGTGCCAGCGGTCGCGGGGGGTCTTCCTACAATGAGCAGTTCTTC
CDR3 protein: CASGRGGSSYNEQFF

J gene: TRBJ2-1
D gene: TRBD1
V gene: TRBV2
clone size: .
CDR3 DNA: TGTGCCAGCGCCGGGACAGGGCGCGATGAGCAGTTCTTC
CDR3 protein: CASAGTGRDEQFF

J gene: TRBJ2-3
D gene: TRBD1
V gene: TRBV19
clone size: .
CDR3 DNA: TGTGCCAGTAGTATGCGGGACAGGTCCTCCGATACGCAGTATTTT
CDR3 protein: CASSMRDRSSDTQYF

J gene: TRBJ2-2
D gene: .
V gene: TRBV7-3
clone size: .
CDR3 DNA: TGTGCCAGCAGCCCCATGGAGCGAAAGAACACCGGGGAGCTGTTTTTT
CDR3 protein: CASSPMERKNTGELFF

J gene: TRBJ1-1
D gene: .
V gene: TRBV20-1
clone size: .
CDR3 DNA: TGCAGTGCTCCTGACACCACTGAAGCTTTCTTT
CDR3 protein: CSAPDTTEAFF

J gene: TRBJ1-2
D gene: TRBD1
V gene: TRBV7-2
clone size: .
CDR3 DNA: TGTGCCAGCAGCCCGGACAGGGTAGGTGGCTACACCTTC
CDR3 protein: CASSPDRVGGYTF

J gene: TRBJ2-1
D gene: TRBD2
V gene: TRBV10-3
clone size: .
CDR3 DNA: TGTGCCACCGGCGGCACACTTAGCGGGGGCTACAATGAGCAGTTCTTC
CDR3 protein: CATGGTLSGGYNEQFF

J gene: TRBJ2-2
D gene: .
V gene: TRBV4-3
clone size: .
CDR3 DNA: TGCGCCAGCAGCCAAGACCCCGGCGGGGAGCTGTTTTTT
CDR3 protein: CASSQDPGGELFF

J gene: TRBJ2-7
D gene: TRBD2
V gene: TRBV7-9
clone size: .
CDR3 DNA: TGTGCCAGCAGCTCCGGACTAGCGGGACCCTACGAGCAGTACTTC
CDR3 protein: CASSSGLAGPYEQYF

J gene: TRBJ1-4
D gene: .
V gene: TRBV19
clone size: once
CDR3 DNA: TGTGCCAGTAAAGCACCGGGATTAGGAGTTGAAAAACTGTTTTTT
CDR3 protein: CASKAPGLGVEKLFF

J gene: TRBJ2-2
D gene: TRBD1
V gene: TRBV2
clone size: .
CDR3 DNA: TGTGCCGTCGGGACAGGCACCGGGGAGCTGTTTTTT
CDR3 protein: CAVGTGTGELFF

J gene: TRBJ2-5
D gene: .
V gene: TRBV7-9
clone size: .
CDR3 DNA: TGTGCCAGCAGAAGACCAGGGGCCCCAGAGACCCAGTACTTC
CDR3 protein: CASRRPGAPETQYF

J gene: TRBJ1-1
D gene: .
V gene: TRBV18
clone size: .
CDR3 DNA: TGTGCCAGCTCACCACAGGGGATCACTGAAGCTTTCTTT
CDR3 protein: CASSPQGITEAFF

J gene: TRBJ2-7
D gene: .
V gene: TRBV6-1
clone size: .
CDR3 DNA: TGTGCCAGCAGTGAACTCGGGCGGGGGCGCTTGGGGGAGCAGTACTTC
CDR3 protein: CASSELGRGRLGEQYF

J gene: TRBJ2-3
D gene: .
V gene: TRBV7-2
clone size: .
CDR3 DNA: TGTGCCAGCCGAAAACCAGGGGGGACAGATACGCAGTATTTT
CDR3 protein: CASRKPGGTDTQYF

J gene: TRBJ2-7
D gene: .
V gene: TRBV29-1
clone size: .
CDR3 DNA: TGCAGCGTTGAATTGGGGAGCTCCTACGAGCAGTACTTC
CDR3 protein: CSVELGSSYEQYF

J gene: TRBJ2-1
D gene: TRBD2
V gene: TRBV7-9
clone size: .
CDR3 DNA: TGTGCCAGCAGCCCCGGGACTAGCGGGGGGGCCCTCTACAATGAGCAGTTCTTC
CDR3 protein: CASSPGTSGGALYNEQFF

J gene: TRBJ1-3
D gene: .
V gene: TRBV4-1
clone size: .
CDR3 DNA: TGCGCCAGCAGCCAAGATCTAGGCAGCACTGGAAACACCATATATTTT
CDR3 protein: CASSQDLGSTGNTIYF

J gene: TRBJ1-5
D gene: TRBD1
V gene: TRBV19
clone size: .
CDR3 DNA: TGTGCCAGTGGGACAGGGGGCTGGAATCAGCCCCAGCATTTT
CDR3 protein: CASGTGGWNQPQHF

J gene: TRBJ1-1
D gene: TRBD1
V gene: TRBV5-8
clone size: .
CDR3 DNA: TGTGCCAGCAGCTCCGACAGGGTTCAGACCGGCATGAACACTGAAGCTTTCTTT
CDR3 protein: CASSSDRVQTGMNTEAFF

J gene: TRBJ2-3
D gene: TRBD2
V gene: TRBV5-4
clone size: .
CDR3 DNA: TGTGCCAGCAGCTTGTTTGTAGCGGGAAACACAGATACGCAGTATTTT
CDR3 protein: CASSLFVAGNTDTQYF